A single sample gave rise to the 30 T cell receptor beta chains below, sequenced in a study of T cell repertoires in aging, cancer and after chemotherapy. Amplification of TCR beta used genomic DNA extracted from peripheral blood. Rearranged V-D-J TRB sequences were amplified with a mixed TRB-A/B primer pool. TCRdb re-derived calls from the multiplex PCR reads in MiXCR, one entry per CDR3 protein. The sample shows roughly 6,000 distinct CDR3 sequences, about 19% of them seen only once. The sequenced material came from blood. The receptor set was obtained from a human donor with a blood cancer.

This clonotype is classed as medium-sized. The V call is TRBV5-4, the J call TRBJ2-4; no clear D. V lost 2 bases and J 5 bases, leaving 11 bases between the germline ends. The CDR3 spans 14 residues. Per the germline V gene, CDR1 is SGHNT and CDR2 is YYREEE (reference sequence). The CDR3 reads CASSFNGVENIQYF. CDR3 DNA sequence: TGTGCCAGCAGCTTTAATGGGGTGGAAAACATTCAGTACTTC.

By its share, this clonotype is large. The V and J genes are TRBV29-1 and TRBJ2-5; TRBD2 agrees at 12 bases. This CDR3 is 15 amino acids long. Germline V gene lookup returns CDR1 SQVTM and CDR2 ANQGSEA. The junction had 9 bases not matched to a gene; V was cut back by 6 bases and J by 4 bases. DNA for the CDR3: TGCAGCGTCACTAGCGGGGGGCCCCTCCGAGAGACCCAGTACTTC. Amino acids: CSVTSGGPLRETQYF.

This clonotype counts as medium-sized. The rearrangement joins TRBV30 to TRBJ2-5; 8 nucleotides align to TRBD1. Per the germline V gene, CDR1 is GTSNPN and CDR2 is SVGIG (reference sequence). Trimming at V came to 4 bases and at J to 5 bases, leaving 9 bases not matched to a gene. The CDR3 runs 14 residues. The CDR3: CAWTTRGRGETQYF. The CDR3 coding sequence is TGTGCCTGGACCACCAGGGGGCGCGGGGAGACCCAGTACTTC.

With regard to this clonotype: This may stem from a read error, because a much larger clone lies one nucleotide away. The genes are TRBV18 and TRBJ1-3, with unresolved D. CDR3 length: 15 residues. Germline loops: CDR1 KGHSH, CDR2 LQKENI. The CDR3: CASSPRTVSGSTIYF. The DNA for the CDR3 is TGTGCCAGCTCACCCCGGACGGTCTCTGGAAGCACCATATATTTT.

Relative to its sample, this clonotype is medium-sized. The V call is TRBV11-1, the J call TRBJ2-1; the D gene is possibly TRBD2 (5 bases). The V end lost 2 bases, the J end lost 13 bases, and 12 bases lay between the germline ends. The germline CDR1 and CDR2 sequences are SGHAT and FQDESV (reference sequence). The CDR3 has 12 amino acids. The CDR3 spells CASSLQTRGQFF. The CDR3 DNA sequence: TGTGCCAGCAGCTTACAAACCCGGGGTCAGTTCTTC.

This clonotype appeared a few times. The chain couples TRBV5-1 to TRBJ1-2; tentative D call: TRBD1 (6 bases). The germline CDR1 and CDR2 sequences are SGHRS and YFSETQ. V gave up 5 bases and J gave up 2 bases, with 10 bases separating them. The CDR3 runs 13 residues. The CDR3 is CASRTGQNYGYTF. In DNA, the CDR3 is TGCGCCAGCAGGACGGGACAAAACTATGGCTACACCTTC.

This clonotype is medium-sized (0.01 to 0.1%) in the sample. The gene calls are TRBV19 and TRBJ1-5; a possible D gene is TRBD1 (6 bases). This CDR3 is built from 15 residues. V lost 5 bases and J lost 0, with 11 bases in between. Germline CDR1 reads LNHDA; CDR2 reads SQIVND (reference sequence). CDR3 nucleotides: TGTGCCAGTAGTGCTCAGGGGTATAGCAATCAGCCCCAGCATTTT. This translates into CASSAQGYSNQPQHF. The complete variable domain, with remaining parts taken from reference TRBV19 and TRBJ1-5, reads DGGITQSPKYLFRKEGQNVTLSCEQNLNHDAMYWYRQDPGQGLRLIYYSQIVNDFQKGDIAEGYSVSREKKESFPLTVTSAQKNPTAFYLCASSAQGYSNQPQHFGDGTRLSIL.

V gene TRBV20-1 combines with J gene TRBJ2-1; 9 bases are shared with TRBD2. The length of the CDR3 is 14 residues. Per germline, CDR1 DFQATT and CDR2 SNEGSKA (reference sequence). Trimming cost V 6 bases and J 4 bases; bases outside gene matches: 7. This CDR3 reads CSALVTSGYNEQFF. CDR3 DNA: TGCAGTGCACTGGTGACTAGCGGTTACAATGAGCAGTTCTTC.

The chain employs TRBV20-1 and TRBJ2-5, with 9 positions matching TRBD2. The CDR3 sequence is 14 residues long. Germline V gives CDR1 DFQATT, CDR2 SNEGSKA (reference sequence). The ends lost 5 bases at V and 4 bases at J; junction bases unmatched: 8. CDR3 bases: TGCAGTGCTGCGGGGCGGGGGGGATTAGAGACCCAGTACTTC. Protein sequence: CSAAGRGGLETQYF.

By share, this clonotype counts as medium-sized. The DNA of the CDR3 is TGTGCCACCAGCAGAGATACGGGGAGCAATCAGCCCCAGCATTTT. It yields the protein CATSRDTGSNQPQHF. The chain uses TRBV15 and TRBJ1-5; D call uncertain. The V gene lost 0 bases and the J gene lost 1 base, with 7 bases spanning the gap. Germline loops: CDR1 LNHNV, CDR2 YYDKDF (reference sequence). This CDR3 comprises 15 residues.

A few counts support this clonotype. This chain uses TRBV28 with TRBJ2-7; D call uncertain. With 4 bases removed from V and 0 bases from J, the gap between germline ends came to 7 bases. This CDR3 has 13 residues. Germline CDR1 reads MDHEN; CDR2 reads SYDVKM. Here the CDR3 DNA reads TGTGCCAGCAGTTACCCCGGCTCCTACGAGCAGTACTTC. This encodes CASSYPGSYEQYF.

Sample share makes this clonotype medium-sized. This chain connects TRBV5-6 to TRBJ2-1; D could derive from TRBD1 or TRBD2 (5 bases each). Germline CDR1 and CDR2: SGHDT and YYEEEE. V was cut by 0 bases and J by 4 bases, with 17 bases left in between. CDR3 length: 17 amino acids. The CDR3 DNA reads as TGTGCCAGCAGCTTGGTCCGGCAGGGCGCGGGTTACAATGAGCAGTTCTTC. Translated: CASSLVRQGAGYNEQFF.

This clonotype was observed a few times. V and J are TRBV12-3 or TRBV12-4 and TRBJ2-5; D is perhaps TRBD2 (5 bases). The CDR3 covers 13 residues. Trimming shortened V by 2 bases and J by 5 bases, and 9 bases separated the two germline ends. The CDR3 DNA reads TGTGCCAGCAGTTTATCGGGGATGGAGACCCAGTACTTC. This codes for CASSLSGMETQYF.

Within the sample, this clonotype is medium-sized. The DNA of the CDR3 is TGTGCCAGCAGCCACATGGACAGGGGTTTTTCACCCCTCCACTTT. Its translation: CASSHMDRGFSPLHF. The rearrangement uses TRBV5-5 and TRBJ1-6; TRBD1 matches at 9 bases. Germline V gene data show CDR1 as SGHKS and CDR2 as YYEKEE (reference sequence). CDR3 length: 15 residues. Germline trimming cut 4 bases from V and 9 bases from J; bases unmatched to any gene: 8.

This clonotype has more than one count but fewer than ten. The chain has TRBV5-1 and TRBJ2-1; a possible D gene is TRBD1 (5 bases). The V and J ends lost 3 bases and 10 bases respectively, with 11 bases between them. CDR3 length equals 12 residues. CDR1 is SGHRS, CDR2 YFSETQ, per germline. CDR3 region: CASSSQGGEQFF. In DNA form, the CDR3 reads TGCGCCAGCAGCTCGCAGGGCGGAGAGCAGTTCTTC.

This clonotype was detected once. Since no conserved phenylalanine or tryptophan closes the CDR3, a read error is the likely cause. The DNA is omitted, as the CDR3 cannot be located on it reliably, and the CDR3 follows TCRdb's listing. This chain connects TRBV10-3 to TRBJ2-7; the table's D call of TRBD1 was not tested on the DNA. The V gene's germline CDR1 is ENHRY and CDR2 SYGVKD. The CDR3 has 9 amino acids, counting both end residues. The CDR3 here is CAISESRDS.

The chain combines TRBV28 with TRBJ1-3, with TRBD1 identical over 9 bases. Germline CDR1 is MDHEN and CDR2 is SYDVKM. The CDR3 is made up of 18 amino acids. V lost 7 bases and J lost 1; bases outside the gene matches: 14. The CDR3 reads CASTTAGQGVESGNTIYF. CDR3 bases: TGTGCCAGCACCACAGCGGGACAGGGAGTTGAGTCTGGAAACACCATATATTTT. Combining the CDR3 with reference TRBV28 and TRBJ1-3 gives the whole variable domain DVKVTQSSRYLVKRTGEKVFLECVQDMDHENMFWYRQDPGLGLRLIYFSYDVKMKEKGDIPEGYSVSREKKERFSLILESASTNQTSMYLCASTTAGQGVESGNTIYFGEGSWLTVV.

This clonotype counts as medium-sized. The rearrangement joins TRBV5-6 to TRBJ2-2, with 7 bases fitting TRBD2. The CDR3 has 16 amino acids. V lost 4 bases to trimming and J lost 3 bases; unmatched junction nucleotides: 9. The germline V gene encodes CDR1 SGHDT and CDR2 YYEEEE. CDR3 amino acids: CASSPAGVTHTGELFF. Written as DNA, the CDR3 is TGTGCCAGCAGCCCGGCGGGGGTTACTCACACCGGGGAGCTGTTTTTT.

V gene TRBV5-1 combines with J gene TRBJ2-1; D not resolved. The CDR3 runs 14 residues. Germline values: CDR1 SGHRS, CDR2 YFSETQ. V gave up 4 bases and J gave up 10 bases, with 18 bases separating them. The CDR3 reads CASSISTYSYEQFF. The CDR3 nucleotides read TGCGCCAGCAGCATCAGTACTTACTCCTACGAGCAGTTCTTC.

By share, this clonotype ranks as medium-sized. In DNA, the CDR3 is TGTGCCAGCAGCTCCTTCGCCTACAATGAGCAGTTCTTC. It translates to CASSSFAYNEQFF. The rearrangement links TRBV7-2 to TRBJ2-1, with D hard to call. There are 13 residues in the CDR3. CDR1 and CDR2 from the germline V gene are SGHTA and FQGNSA. V lost 4 bases to trimming and J lost 2 bases, with 6 bases between them.

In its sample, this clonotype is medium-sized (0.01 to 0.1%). CDR3 protein: CASSSPSGGRGIQYF. The CDR3 DNA reads as TGTGCCAGCAGTTCGCCCTCGGGGGGGCGGGGCATTCAGTACTTC. The V call is TRBV27, the J call TRBJ2-4; 8 nucleotides match TRBD2. The CDR3 consists of 15 residues. The germline CDR1 and CDR2 sequences are MNHEY and SMNVEV (reference sequence). The V gene end was trimmed by 4 bases and the J gene end by 9 bases; junction bases not matched to a gene: 11.

CDR3 nucleotides: TGCAGTGCTAGAGATCGGGGACAGGGGTTTGATGGCTACACCTTC. Its translation: CSARDRGQGFDGYTF. The J gene is TRBJ1-2, the V gene TRBV20-1, with 10 bases matching TRBD1. Germline CDR1 and CDR2: DFQATT and SNEGSKA (reference sequence). CDR3 size: 15 residues. Trimming cost V 0 bases and J 6 bases; bases outside gene matches: 7.

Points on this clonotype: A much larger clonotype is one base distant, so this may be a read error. The CDR3 DNA is TGTGCCAGCAGTGAGACAGATTACAATGAGCAGTTCTTC. Its protein product is CASSETDYNEQFF. The chain carries TRBV6-1 and TRBJ2-1; D is possibly TRBD1 (5 bases). Germline lookup yields CDR1 MNHNS and CDR2 SASEGT. CDR3 length: 13 residues. Trimming left V 3 bases short and J 4 bases short, with 7 bases between.

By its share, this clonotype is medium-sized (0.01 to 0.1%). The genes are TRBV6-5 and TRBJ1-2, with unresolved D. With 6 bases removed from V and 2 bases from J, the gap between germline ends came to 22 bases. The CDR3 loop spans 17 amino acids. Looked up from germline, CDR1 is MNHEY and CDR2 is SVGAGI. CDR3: CASSLRHTGLLNYGYTF. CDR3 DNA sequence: TGTGCCAGCAGCTTGCGACATACGGGCTTGTTAAACTATGGCTACACCTTC.

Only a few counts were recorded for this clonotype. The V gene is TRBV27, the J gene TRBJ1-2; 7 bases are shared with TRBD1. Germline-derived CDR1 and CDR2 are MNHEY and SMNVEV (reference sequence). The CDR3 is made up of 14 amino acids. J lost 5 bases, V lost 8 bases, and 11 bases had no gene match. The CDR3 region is CASGGQSQKYGYTF. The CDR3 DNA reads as TGTGCCAGCGGGGGACAGTCGCAAAAGTATGGCTACACCTTC.

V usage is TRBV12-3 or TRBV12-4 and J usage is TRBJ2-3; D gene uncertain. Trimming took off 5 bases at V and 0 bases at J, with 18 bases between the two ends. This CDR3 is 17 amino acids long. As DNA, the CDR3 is TGTGCCAGCAGTGAAGCGCTTCGGGCGGCCAGCACAGATACGCAGTATTTT. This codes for CASSEALRAASTDTQYF.

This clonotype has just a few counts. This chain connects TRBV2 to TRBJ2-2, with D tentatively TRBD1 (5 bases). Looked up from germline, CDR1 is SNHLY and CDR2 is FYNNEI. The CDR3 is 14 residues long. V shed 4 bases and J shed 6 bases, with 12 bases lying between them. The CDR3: CASSGAGLAGELFF. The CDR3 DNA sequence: TGTGCCAGCAGTGGTGCAGGGCTGGCCGGGGAGCTGTTTTTT. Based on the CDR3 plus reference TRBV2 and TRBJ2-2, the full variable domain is EPEVTQTPSHQVTQMGQEVILRCVPISNHLYFYWYRQILGQKVEFLVSFYNNEISEKSEIFDDQFSVERPDGSNFTLKIRSTKLEDSAMYFCASSGAGLAGELFFGEGSRLTVL.

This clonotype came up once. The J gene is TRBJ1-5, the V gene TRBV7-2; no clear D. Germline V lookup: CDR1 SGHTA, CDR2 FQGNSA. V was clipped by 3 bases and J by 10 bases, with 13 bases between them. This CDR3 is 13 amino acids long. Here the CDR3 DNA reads TGTGCCAGCAGCTTGGAACGTCCGCGACCCCAGCATTTT. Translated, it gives CASSLERPRPQHF.

CDR3 sequence: CASGAGGETQYF. The CDR3 DNA reads as TGTGCCAGCGGGGCGGGCGGGGAGACCCAGTACTTC. The chain combines TRBV27 with TRBJ2-5; D possibly matches TRBD1 or TRBD2 (5 bases each). Trimming shortened V by 8 bases and J by 5 bases, and 12 bases separated the two germline ends. The germline V gene has CDR1 MNHEY and CDR2 SMNVEV (reference sequence). CDR3 size: 12 residues.

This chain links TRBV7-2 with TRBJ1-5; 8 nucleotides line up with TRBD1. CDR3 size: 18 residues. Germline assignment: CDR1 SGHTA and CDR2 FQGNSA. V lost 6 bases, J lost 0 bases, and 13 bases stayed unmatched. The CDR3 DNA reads TGTGCCAGCAGTGGGGGTGGCAGGGGGCTGAGTAGCAATCAGCCCCAGCATTTT. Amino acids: CASSGGGRGLSSNQPQHF.